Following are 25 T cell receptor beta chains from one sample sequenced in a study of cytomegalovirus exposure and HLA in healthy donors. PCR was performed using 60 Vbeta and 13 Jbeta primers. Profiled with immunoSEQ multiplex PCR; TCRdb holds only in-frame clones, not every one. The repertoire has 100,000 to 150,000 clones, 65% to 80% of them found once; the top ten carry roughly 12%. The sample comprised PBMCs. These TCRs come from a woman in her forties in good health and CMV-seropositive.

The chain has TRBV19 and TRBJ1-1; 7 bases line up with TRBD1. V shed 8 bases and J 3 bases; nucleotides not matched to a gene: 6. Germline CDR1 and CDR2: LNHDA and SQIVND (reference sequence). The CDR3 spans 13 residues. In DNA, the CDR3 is TGTGCCAGTTGCGACAGGGCGGACACTGAAGCTTTCTTT. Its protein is CASCDRADTEAFF.

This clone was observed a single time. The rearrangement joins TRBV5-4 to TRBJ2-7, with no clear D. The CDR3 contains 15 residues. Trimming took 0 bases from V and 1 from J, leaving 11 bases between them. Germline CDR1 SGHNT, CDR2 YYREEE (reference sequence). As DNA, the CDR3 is TGTGCCAGCAGCTTGGAATTGGCGGAGTCCTACGAGCAGTACTTC. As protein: CASSLELAESYEQYF.

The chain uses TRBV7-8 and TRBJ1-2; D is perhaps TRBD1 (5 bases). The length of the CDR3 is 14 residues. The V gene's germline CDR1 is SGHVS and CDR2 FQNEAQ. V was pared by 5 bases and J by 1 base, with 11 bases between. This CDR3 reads CASSPQTVNYGYTF. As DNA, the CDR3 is TGTGCCAGCAGCCCTCAGACAGTTAACTATGGCTACACCTTC. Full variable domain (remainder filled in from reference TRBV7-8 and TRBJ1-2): GAGVSQSPRYKVAKRGQDVALRCDPISGHVSLFWYQQALGQGPEFLTYFQNEAQLDKSGLPSDRFFAERPEGSVSTLKIQRTQQEDSAVYLCASSPQTVNYGYTFGSGTRLTVV.

In DNA form, the CDR3 reads TGTGCCAGCAGCGGACACAGGGGGCTAGGAGAGACCCAGTACTTC. This codes for CASSGHRGLGETQYF. This chain joins TRBV9 and TRBJ2-5, with TRBD1 matching over 9 bases. The CDR3 runs to 15 residues. CDR1 and CDR2 (germline): SGDLS, YYNGEE. The V and J ends lost 3 bases and 4 bases, in that order; junction bases with no gene match: 7. Filled out from reference TRBV9 and TRBJ2-5, the complete variable domain reads DSGVTQTPKHLITATGQRVTLRCSPRSGDLSVYWYQQSLDQGLQFLIQYYNGEERAKGNILERFSAQQFPDLHSELNLSSLELGDSALYFCASSGHRGLGETQYFGPGTRLLVL.

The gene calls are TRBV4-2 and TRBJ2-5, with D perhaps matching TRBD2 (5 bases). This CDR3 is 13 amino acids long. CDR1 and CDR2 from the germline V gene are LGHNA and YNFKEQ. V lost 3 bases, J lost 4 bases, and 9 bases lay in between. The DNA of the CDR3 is TGTGCCAGCAGCCAGACCGCGGGAGAGACCCAGTACTTC. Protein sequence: CASSQTAGETQYF.

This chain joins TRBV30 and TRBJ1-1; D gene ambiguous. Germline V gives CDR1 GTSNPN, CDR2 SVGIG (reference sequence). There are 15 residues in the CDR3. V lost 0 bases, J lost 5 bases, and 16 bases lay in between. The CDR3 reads CAWSVQANLRTEAFF. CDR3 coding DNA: TGTGCCTGGAGTGTTCAGGCGAATCTAAGAACTGAAGCTTTCTTT.

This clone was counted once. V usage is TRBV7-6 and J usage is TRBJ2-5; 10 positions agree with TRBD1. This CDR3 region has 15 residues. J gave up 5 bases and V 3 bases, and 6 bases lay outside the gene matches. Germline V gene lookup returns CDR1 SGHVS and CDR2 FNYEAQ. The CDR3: CASSFQGQGMETQYF. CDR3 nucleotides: TGTGCCAGCAGCTTCCAGGGACAGGGGATGGAGACCCAGTACTTC.

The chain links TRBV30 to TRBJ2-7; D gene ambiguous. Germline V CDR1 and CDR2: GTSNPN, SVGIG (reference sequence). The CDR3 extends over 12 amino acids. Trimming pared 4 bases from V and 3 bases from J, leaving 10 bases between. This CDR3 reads CAWKSSNYEQYF. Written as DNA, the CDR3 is TGTGCCTGGAAAAGTTCTAACTACGAGCAGTACTTC. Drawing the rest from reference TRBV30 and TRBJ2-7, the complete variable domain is SQTIHQWPATLVQPVGSPLSLECTVEGTSNPNLYWYRQAAGRGLQLLFYSVGIGQISSEVPQNLSASRPQDRQFILSSKKLLLSDSGFYLCAWKSSNYEQYFGPGTRLTVT.

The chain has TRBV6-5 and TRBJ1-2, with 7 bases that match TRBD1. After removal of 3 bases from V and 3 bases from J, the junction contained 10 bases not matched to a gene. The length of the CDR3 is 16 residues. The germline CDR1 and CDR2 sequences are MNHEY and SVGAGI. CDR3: CASSYKGTGEDYGYTF. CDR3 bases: TGTGCCAGCAGTTATAAGGGAACAGGGGAGGACTATGGCTACACCTTC.

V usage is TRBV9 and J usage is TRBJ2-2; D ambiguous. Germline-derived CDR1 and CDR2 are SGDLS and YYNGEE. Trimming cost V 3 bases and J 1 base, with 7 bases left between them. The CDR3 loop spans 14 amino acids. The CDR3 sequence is CASSGHRNTGELFF. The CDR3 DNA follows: TGTGCCAGCAGCGGCCACAGGAACACCGGGGAGCTGTTTTTT.

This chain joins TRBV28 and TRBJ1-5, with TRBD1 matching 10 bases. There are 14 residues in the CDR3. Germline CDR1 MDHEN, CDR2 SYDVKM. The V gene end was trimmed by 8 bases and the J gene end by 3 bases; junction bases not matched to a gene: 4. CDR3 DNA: TGTGCCAGCGTAGGACAGGGGGACAATCAGCCCCAGCATTTT. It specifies CASVGQGDNQPQHF.

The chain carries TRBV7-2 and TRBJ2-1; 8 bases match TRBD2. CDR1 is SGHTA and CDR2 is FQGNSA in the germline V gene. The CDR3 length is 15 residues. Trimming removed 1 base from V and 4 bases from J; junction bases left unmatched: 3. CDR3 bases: TGTGCCAGCAGCTTAGAACTAGCGGATTACAATGAGCAGTTCTTC. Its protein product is CASSLELADYNEQFF.

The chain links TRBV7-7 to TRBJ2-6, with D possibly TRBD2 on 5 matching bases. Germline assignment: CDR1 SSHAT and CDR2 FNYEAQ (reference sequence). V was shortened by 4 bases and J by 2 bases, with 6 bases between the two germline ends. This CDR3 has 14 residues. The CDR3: CASSSGAGANVLTF. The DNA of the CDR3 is TGTGCCAGCAGCTCCGGGGCTGGGGCCAACGTCCTGACTTTC.

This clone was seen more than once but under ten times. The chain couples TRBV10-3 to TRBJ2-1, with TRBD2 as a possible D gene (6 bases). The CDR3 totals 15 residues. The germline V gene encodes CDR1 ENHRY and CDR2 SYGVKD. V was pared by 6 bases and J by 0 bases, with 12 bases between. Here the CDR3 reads CAISLRETSYNEQFF. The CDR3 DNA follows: TGTGCCATCAGCCTTCGGGAGACCTCCTACAATGAGCAGTTCTTC.

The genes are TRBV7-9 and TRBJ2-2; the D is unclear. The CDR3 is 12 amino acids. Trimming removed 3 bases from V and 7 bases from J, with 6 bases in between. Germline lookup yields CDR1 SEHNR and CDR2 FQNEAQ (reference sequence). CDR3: CASSFLFGELFF. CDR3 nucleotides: TGTGCCAGCAGCTTTCTTTTCGGGGAGCTGTTTTTT.

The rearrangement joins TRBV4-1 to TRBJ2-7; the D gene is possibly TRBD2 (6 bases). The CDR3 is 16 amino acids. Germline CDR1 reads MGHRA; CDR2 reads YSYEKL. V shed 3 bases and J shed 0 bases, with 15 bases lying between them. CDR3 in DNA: TGCGCCAGCAGCCAGCAGGGACTTACTTCCTCCTACGAGCAGTACTTC. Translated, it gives CASSQQGLTSSYEQYF.

The CDR3 here is CASSSGQGNTEAFF. CDR3 sequence (DNA): TGTGCCAGCAGTTCAGGTCAGGGGAACACTGAAGCTTTCTTT. The V gene is TRBV6-6, the J gene TRBJ1-1, with TRBD1 as a possible D gene (5 bases). Germline CDR1 and CDR2: MNHNY and SVGAGI (reference sequence). The CDR3 loop spans 14 amino acids. V lost 4 bases, J lost 1 base, and 10 bases lay in between.

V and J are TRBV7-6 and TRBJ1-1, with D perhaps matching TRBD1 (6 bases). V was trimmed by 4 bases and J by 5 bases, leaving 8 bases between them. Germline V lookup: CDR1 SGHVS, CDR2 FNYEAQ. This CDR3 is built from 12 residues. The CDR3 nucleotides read TGTGCCAGCAGCTCCCAGGGGACTGAAGCTTTCTTT. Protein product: CASSSQGTEAFF.

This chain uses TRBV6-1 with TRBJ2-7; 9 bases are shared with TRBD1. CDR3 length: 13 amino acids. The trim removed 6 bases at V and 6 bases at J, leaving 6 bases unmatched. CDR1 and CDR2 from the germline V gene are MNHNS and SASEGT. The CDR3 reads CASRSTGGGEQYF. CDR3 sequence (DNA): TGTGCCAGCAGATCTACAGGGGGCGGCGAGCAGTACTTC.

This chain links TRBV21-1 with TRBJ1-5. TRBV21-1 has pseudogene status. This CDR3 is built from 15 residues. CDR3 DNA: TGTGCCAGCAGCAAAGCCCTTGGGGGGAATCAGCCCCAGCATTTT. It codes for CASSKALGGNQPQHF.

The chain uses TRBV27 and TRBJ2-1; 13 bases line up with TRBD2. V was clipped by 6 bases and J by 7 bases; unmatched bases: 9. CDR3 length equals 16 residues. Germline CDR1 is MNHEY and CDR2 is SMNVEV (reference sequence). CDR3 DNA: TGTGCCAGCAGCTCCTGGACTAGCGGGAGTGGTAATGAGCAGTTCTTC. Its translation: CASSSWTSGSGNEQFF.

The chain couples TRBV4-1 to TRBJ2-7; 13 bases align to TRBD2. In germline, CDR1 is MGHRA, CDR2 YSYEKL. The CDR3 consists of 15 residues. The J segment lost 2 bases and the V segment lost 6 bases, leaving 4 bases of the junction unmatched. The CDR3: CASRPGLAGAYEQYF. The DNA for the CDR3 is TGCGCCAGCAGACCCGGACTAGCGGGGGCCTACGAGCAGTACTTC.

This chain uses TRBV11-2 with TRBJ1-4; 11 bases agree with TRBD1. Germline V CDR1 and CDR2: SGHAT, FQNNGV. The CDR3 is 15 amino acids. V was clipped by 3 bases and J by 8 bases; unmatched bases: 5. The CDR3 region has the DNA TGTGCCAGCAGCTTTTGGACAGGGGGCGGAGAAAAACTGTTTTTT. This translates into CASSFWTGGGEKLFF.

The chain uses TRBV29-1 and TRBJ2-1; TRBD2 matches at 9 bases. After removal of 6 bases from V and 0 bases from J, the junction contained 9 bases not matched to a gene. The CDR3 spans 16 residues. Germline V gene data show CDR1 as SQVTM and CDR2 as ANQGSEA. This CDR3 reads CSVRLAGASSYNEQFF. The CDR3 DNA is TGCAGCGTGAGGTTAGCGGGGGCTTCCTCCTACAATGAGCAGTTCTTC.

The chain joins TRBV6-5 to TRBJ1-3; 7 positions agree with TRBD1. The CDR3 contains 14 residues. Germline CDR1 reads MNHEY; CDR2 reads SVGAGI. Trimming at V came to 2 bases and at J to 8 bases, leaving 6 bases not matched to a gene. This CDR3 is CASSYGGGGDTIYF. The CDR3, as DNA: TGTGCCAGCAGTTACGGAGGAGGGGGCGACACCATATATTTT.